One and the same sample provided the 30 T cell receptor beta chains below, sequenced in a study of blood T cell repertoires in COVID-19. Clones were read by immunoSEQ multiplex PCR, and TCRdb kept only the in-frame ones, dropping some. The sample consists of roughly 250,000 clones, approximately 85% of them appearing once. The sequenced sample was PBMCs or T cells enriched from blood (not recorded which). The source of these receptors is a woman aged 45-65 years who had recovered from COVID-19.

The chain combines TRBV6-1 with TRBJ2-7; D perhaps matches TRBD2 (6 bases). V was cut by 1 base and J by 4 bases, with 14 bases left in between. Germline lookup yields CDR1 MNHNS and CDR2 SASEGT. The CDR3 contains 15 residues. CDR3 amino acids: CASSEVAETSYEQYF. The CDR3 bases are TGTGCCAGCAGTGAAGTGGCTGAGACTAGTTACGAGCAGTACTTC.

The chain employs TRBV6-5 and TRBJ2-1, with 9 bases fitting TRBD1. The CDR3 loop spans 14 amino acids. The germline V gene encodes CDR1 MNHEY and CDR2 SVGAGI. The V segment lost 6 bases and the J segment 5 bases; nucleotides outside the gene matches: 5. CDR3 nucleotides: TGTGCCAGCAGGCCAGGACAGGGGAACAATGAGCAGTTCTTC. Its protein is CASRPGQGNNEQFF.

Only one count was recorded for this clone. CDR3 amino acids: CASSQSDRVIGELFF. CDR3 bases: TGCGCCAGCAGTCAATCGGACAGGGTCATCGGGGAGCTGTTTTTT. This chain connects TRBV23-1 to TRBJ2-2; TRBD1 matches at 8 bases. TRBV23-1 is classed as an ORF, of uncertain function. The V segment lost 0 bases and the J segment 7 bases; nucleotides outside the gene matches: 4. The CDR3 loop spans 15 amino acids.

CDR3 coding DNA: TGTGCCAGCAGCGTAGGAAGCGGGAGCTACAATGAGCAGTTCTTC. It yields the protein CASSVGSGSYNEQFF. The V call is TRBV9, the J call TRBJ2-1; 8 nucleotides agree with TRBD2. The CDR3 length is 15 residues. CDR1 and CDR2 (germline): SGDLS, YYNGEE. Trimming removed 0 bases from V and 3 bases from J; junction bases left unmatched: 2.

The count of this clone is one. As DNA, the CDR3 is TGTGCCAGCAGTTCCGGGACAGGGGTAAATTCACCCCTCCACTTT. Its translation is CASSSGTGVNSPLHF. The chain uses TRBV6-5 and TRBJ1-6, with 10 bases fitting TRBD1. CDR3 length: 15 amino acids. CDR1 MNHEY and CDR2 SVGAGI come from the germline V gene. Germline trimming cut 4 bases from V and 7 bases from J; bases unmatched to any gene: 4.

For the CDR3, the DNA is TGCGCCAGCAGCCAAGGCAGACAGTCCAACTATGGCTACACCTTC. As protein: CASSQGRQSNYGYTF. The chain has TRBV4-1 and TRBJ1-2, with D perhaps TRBD1 (5 bases). Germline V gene data show CDR1 as MGHRA and CDR2 as YSYEKL. The CDR3 is made up of 15 amino acids. The V gene lost 1 base and the J gene lost 2 bases, with 11 bases spanning the gap.

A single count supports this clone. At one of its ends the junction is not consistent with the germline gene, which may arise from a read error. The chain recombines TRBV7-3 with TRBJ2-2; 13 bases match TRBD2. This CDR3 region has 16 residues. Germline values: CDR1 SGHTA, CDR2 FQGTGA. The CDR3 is CASSFGLAGDAGKLFF. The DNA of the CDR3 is TGTGCCAGCAGCTTCGGACTAGCGGGAGACGCCGGGAAGCTGTTTTTT. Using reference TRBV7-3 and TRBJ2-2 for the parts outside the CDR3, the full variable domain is GAGVSQTPSNKVTEKGKYVELRCDPISGHTALYWYRQSLGQGPEFLIYFQGTGAADDSGLPNDRFFAVRPEGSVSTLKIQRTERGDSAVYLCASSFGLAGDAGKLFFGEGSRLTVL.

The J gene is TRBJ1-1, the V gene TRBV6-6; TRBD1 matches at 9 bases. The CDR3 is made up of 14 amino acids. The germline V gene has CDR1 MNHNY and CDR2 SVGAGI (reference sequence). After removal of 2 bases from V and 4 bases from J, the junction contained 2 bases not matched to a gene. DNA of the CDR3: TGTGCCAGCAGTTACGTGGGACAGGGCACTGAAGCTTTCTTT. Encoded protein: CASSYVGQGTEAFF.

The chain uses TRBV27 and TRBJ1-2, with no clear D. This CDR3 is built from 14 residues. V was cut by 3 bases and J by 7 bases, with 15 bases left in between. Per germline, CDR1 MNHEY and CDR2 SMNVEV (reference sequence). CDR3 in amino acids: CASSFQDDTSGYTF. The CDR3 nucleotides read TGTGCCAGCAGTTTTCAAGACGACACGAGTGGCTACACCTTC.

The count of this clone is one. CDR3 nucleotides: TGCGCCAGCAGCCTCCCAGGGGAAGGGGTTAGCAATCAGCCCCAGCATTTT. Its translation is CASSLPGEGVSNQPQHF. The chain has TRBV4-1 and TRBJ1-5, with D maybe TRBD1 (6 bases). V lost 4 bases and J lost 0, with 16 bases in between. CDR3 size: 17 residues. Germline-derived CDR1 and CDR2 are MGHRA and YSYEKL.

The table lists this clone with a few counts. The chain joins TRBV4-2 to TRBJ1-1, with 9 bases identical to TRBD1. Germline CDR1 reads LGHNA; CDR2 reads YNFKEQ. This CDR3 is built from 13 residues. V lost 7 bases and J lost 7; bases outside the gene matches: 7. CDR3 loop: CASKQTGGNEAFF. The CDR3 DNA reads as TGTGCCAGCAAGCAGACAGGGGGAAATGAAGCTTTCTTT.

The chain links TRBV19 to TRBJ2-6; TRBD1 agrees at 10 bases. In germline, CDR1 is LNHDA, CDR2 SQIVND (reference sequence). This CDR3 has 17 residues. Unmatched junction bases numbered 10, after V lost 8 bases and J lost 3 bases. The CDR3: CASARDRGASGANVLTF. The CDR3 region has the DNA TGTGCCAGTGCCCGGGACAGGGGCGCCAGTGGGGCCAACGTCCTGACTTTC.

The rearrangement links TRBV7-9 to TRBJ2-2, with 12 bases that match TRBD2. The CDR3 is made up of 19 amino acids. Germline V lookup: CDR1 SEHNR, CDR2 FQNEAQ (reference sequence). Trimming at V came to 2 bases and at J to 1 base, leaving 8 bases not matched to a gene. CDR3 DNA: TGTGCCAGCAGCTTATGGCTAGCGGGAGGGGGATTGAACACCGGGGAGCTGTTTTTT. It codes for CASSLWLAGGGLNTGELFF. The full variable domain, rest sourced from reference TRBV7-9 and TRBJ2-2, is DTGVSQNPRHKITKRGQNVTFRCDPISEHNRLYWYRQTLGQGPEFLTYFQNEAQLEKSRLLSDRFSAERPKGSFSTLEIQRTEQGDSAMYLCASSLWLAGGGLNTGELFFGEGSRLTVL.

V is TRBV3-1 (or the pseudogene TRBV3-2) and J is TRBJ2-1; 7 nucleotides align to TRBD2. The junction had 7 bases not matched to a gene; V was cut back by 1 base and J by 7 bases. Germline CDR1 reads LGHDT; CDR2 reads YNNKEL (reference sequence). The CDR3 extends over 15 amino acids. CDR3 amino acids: CASSQVLAGTNEQFF. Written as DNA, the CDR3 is TGTGCCAGCAGCCAAGTTTTAGCGGGCACAAATGAGCAGTTCTTC.

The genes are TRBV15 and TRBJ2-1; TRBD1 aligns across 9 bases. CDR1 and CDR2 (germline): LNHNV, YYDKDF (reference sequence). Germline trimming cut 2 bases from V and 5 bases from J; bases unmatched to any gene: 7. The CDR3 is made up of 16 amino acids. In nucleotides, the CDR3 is TGTGCCACCAGCAGACACCGGGACAGGGTGAACAATGAGCAGTTCTTC. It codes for CATSRHRDRVNNEQFF.

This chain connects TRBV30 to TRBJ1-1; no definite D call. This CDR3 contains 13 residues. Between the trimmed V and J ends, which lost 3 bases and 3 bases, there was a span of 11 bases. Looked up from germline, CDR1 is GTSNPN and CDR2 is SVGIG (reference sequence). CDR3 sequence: CAWSPKRDTEAFF. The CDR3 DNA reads TGTGCCTGGAGCCCCAAGCGGGACACTGAAGCTTTCTTT.

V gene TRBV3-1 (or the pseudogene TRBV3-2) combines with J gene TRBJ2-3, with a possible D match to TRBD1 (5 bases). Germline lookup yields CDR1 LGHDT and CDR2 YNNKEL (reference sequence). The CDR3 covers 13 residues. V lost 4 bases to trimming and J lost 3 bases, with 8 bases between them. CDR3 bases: TGTGCCAGCAGCCCAGGGTGGACAGATACGCAGTATTTT. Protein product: CASSPGWTDTQYF.

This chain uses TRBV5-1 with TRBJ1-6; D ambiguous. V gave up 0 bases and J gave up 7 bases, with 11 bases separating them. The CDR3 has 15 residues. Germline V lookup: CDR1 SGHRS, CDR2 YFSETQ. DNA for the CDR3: TGCGCCAGCAGCTTGGCCTTGACGGAGAATTCACCCCTCCACTTT. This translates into CASSLALTENSPLHF. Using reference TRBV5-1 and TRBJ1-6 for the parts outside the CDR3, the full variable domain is KAGVTQTPRYLIKTRGQQVTLSCSPISGHRSVSWYQQTPGQGLQFLFEYFSETQRNKGNFPGRFSGRQFSNSRSEMNVSTLELGDSALYLCASSLALTENSPLHFGNGTRLTVT.

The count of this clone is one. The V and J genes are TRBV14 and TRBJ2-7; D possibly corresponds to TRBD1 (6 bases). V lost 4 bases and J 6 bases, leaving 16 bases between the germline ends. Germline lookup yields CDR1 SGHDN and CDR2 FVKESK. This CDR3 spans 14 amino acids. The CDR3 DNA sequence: TGTGCCAGCAGCCCTAGGGACAAAAGGGGCGAGCAGTACTTC. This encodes CASSPRDKRGEQYF.

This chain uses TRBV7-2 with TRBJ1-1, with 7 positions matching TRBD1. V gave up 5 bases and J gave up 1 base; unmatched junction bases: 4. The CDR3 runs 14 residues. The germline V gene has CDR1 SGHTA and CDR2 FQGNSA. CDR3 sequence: CASSPRQGNTEAFF. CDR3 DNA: TGTGCCAGCAGCCCGCGACAGGGGAACACTGAAGCTTTCTTT.

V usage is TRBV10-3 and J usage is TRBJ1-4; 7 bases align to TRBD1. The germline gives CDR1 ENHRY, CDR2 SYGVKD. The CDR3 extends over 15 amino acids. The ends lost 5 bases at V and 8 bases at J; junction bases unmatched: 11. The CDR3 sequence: CAISLQGTRGEKLFF. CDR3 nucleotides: TGTGCCATCAGTTTGCAGGGGACCAGGGGGGAAAAACTGTTTTTT.

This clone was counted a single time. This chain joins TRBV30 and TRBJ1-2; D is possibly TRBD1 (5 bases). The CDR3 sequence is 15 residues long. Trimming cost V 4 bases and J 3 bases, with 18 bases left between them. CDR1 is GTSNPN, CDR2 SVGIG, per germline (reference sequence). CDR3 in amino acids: CAWTHGEGRDYGYTF. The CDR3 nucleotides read TGTGCCTGGACCCATGGGGAGGGGAGGGACTATGGCTACACCTTC. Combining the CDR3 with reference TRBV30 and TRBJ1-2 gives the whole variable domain SQTIHQWPATLVQPVGSPLSLECTVEGTSNPNLYWYRQAAGRGLQLLFYSVGIGQISSEVPQNLSASRPQDRQFILSSKKLLLSDSGFYLCAWTHGEGRDYGYTFGSGTRLTVV.

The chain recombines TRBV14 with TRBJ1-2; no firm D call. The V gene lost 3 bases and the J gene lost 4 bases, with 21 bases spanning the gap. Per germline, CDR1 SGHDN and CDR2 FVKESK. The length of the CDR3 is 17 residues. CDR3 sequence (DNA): TGTGCCAGCAGCCAGGCAGGAAGATCCTTCGCGGGCTATGGCTACACCTTC. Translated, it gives CASSQAGRSFAGYGYTF.

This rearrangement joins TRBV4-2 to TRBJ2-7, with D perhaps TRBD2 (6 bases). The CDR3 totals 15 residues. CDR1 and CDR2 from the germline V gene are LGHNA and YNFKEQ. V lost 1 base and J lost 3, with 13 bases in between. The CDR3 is CASSQGLRGNYEQYF. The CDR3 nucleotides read TGTGCCAGCAGCCAAGGATTACGGGGGAACTACGAGCAGTACTTC.

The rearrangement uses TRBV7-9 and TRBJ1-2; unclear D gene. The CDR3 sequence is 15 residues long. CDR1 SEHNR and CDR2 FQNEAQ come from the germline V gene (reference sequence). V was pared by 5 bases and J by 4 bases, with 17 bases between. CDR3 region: CASSPSGRSGYGYTF. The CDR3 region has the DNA TGTGCCAGCAGCCCTAGCGGGCGTTCTGGCTATGGCTACACCTTC.

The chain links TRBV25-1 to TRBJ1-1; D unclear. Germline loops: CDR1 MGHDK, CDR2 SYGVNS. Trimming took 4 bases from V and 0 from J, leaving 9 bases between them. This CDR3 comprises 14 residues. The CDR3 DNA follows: TGTGCCAGCAGTGCCCCAGGCCTGAACACTGAAGCTTTCTTT. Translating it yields CASSAPGLNTEAFF.

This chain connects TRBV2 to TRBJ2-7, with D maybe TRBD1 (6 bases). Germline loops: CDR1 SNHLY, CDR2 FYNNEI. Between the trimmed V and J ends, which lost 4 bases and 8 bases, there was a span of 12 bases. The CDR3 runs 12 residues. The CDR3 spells CASSANREKQYF. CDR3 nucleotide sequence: TGTGCCAGCAGTGCTAACAGGGAAAAGCAGTACTTC.

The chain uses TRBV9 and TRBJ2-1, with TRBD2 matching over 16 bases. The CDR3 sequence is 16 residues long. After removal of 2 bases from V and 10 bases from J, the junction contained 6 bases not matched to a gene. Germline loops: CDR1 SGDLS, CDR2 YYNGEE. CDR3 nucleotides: TGTGCCAGCAGCGTGACGGGGACTAGCGGGAGGGACGAGCAGTTCTTC. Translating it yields CASSVTGTSGRDEQFF.

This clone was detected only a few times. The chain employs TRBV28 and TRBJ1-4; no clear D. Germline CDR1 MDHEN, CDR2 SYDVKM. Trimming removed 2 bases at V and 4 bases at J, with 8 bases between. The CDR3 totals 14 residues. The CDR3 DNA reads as TGTGCCAGCAGTTTAGGGTCTAGTAATGAAAAACTGTTTTTT. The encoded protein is CASSLGSSNEKLFF. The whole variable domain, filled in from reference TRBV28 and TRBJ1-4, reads DVKVTQSSRYLVKRTGEKVFLECVQDMDHENMFWYRQDPGLGLRLIYFSYDVKMKEKGDIPEGYSVSREKKERFSLILESASTNQTSMYLCASSLGSSNEKLFFGSGTQLSVL.

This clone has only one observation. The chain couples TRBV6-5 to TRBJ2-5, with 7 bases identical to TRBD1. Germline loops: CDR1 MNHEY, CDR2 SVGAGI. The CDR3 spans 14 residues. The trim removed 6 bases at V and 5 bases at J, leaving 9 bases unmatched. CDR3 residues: CASSLTGYMETQYF. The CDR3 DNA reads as TGTGCCAGCAGCTTGACAGGGTACATGGAGACCCAGTACTTC.